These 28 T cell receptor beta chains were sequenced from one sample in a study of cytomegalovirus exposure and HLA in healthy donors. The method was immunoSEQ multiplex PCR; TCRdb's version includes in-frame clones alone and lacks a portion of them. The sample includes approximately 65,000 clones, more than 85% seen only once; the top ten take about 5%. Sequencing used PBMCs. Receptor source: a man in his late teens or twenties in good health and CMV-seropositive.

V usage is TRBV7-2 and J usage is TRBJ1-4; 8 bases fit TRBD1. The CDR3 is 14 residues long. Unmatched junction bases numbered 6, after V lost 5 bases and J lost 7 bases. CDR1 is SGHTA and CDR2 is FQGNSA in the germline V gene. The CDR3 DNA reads TGTGCCAGCAGCCCCCGGACAGGGAGTGAAAAACTGTTTTTT. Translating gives CASSPRTGSEKLFF.

The CDR3: CASRGGQGNGYTF. CDR3 coding DNA: TGTGCCAGCAGGGGGGGACAGGGGAATGGCTACACCTTC. V gene TRBV28 combines with J gene TRBJ1-2; 10 bases are shared with TRBD1. With V trimmed by 6 bases and J by 6 bases, 4 bases remained unmatched. The V gene's germline CDR1 is MDHEN and CDR2 SYDVKM. This CDR3 is built from 13 residues.

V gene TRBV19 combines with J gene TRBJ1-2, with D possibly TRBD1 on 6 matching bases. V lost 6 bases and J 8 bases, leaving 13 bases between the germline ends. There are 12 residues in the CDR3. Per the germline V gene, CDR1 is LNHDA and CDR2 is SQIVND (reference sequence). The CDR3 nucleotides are TGTGCCAGTAGCACGAACAGGGTCGGCTACACCTTC. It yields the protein CASSTNRVGYTF.

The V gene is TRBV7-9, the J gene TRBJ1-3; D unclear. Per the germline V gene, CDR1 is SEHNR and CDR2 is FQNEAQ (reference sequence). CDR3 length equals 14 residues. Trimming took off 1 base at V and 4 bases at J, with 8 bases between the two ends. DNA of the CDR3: TGTGCCAGCAGCTTAGTGGTACAGGGAAACACCATATATTTT. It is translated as CASSLVVQGNTIYF. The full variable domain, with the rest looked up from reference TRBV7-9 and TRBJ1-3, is DTGVSQNPRHKITKRGQNVTFRCDPISEHNRLYWYRQTLGQGPEFLTYFQNEAQLEKSRLLSDRFSAERPKGSFSTLEIQRTEQGDSAMYLCASSLVVQGNTIYFGEGSWLTVV.

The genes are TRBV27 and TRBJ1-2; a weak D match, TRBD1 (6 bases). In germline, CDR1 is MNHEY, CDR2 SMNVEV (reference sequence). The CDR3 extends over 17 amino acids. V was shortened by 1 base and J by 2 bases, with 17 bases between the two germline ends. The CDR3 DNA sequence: TGTGCCAGCAGTTTATATGGGGAGGGGGGAGGAAACTATGGCTACACCTTC. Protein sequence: CASSLYGEGGGNYGYTF.

This chain's CDR3 is CATSMLGGPEQYF. As DNA, the CDR3 is TGTGCCACCAGCATGCTAGGGGGTCCCGAGCAGTACTTC. The chain is built from TRBV15 and TRBJ2-7; D is possibly TRBD1 (6 bases). This CDR3 region has 13 residues. The V and J ends lost 4 bases and 6 bases respectively, with 13 bases between them. From germline, CDR1 is LNHNV and CDR2 YYDKDF (reference sequence). The complete variable domain, with remaining parts taken from reference TRBV15 and TRBJ2-7, reads DAMVIQNPRYQVTQFGKPVTLSCSQTLNHNVMYWYQQKSSQAPKLLFHYYDKDFNNEADTPDNFQSRRPNTSFCFLDIRSPGLGDTAMYLCATSMLGGPEQYFGPGTRLTVT.

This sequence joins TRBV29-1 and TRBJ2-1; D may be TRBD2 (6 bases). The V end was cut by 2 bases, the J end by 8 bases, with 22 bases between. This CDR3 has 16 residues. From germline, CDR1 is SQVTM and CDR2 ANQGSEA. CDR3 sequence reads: CSVESPGSPAGHEQFF. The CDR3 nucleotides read TGCAGCGTTGAAAGCCCCGGGAGTCCAGCCGGTCATGAGCAGTTCTTC.

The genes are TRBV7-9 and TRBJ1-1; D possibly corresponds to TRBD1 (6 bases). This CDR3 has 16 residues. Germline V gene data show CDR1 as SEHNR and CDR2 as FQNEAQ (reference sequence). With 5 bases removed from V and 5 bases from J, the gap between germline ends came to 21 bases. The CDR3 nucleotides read TGTGCCAGCAGCCCTTGGACAAACTGGCAGGGGACTGAAGCTTTCTTT. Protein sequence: CASSPWTNWQGTEAFF.

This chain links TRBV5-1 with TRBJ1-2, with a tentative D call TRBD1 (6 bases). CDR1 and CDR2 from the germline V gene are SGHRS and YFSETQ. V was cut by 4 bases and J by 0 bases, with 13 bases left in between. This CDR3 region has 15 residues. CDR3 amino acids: CASSDTGKTNYGYTF. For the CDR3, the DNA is TGCGCCAGCAGCGACACAGGGAAAACTAACTATGGCTACACCTTC.

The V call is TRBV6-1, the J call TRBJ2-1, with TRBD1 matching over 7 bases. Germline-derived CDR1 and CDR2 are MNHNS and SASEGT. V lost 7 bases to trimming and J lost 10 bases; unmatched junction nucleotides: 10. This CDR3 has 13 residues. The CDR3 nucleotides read TGTGCCAGCAAAAAGGGGGCCGATGGCGAGCAGTTCTTC. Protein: CASKKGADGEQFF.

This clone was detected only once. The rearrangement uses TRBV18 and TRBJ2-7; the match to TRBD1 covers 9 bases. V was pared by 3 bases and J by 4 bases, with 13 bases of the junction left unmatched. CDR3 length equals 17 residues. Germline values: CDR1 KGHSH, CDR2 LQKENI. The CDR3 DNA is TGTGCCAGCTCACCCCGGCGTACCGGGACAGGGTCATACGAGCAGTACTTC. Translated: CASSPRRTGTGSYEQYF.

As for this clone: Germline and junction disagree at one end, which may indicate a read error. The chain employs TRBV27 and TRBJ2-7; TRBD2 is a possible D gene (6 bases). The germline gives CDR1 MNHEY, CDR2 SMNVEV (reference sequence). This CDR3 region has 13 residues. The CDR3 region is CASREGRPYEQYF. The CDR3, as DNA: TGTGCCAGCAGGGAGGGACGGCCCTACGAACAGTACTTC.

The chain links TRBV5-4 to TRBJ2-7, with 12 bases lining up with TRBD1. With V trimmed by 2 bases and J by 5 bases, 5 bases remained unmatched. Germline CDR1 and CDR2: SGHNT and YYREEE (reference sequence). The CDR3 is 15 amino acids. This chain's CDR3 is CASSLPGQGAHEQYF. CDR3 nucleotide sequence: TGTGCCAGCAGCTTACCGGGACAGGGGGCCCACGAGCAGTACTTC.

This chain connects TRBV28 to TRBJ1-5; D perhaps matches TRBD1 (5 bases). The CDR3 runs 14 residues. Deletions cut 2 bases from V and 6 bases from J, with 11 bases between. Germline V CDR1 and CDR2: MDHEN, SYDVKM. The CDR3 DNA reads TGTGCCAGCAGTTTACAGGGAATGGGTCAGCCCCAGCATTTT. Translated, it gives CASSLQGMGQPQHF.

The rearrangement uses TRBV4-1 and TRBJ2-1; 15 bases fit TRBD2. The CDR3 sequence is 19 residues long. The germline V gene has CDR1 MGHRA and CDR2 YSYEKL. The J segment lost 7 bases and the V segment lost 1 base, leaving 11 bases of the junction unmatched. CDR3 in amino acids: CASSQGGLAGGPENNEQFF. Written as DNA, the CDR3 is TGCGCCAGCAGCCAAGGGGGACTAGCGGGAGGACCAGAGAATAATGAGCAGTTCTTC.

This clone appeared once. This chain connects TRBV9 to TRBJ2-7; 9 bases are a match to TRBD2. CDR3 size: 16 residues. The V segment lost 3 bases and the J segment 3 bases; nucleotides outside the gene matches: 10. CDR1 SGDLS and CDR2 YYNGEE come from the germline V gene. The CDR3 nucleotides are TGTGCCAGCAGCGGTGAAATAGCGGGAGCGCGCTACGAGCAGTACTTC. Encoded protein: CASSGEIAGARYEQYF.

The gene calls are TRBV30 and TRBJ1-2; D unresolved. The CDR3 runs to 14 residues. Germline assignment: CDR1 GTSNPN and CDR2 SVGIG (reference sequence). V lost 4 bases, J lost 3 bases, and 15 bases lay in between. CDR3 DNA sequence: TGTGCCTGGAACGAGTGGGCCATTGACTATGGCTACACCTTC. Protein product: CAWNEWAIDYGYTF.

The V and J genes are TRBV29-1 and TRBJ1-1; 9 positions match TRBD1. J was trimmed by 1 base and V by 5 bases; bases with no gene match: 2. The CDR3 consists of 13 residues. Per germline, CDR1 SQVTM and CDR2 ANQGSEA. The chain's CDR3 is CSVWDRENTEAFF. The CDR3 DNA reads TGCAGCGTTTGGGACAGGGAGAACACTGAAGCTTTCTTT. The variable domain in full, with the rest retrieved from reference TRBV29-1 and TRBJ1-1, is SAVISQKPSRDICQRGTSLTIQCQVDSQVTMMFWYRQQPGQSLTLIATANQGSEATYESGFVIDKFPISRPNLTFSTLTVSNMSPEDSSIYLCSVWDRENTEAFFGQGTRLTVV.

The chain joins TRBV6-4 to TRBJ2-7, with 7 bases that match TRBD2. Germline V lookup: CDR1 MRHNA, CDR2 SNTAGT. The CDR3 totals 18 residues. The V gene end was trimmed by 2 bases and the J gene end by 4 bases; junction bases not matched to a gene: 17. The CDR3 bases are TGTGCCAGCAGTGACCGCCCTTCGTTTGGCGGGAGCTGGTACGAGCAGTACTTC. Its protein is CASSDRPSFGGSWYEQYF.

The CDR3 is CASTKGGVQETQYF. The CDR3, as DNA: TGTGCCAGCACAAAAGGGGGGGTCCAAGAGACCCAGTACTTC. The chain has TRBV28 and TRBJ2-5; tentatively, D is TRBD2 (7 bases). The V gene's germline CDR1 is MDHEN and CDR2 SYDVKM. The CDR3 runs 14 residues. The V and J ends lost 7 bases and 1 base respectively, with 13 bases between them.

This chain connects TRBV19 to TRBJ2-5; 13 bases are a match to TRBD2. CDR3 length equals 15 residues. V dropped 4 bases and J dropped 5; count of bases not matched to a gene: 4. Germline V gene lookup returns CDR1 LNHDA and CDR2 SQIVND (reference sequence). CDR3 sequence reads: CASSTGTSGMETQYF. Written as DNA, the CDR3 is TGTGCCAGTAGTACGGGGACTAGCGGGATGGAGACCCAGTACTTC.

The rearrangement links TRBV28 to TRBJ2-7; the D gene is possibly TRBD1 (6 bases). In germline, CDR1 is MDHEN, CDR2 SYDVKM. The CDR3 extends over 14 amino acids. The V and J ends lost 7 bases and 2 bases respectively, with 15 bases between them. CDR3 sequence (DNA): TGTGCCAGCACCGCCCTGGACAGAACCTACGAGCAGTACTTC. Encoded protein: CASTALDRTYEQYF.

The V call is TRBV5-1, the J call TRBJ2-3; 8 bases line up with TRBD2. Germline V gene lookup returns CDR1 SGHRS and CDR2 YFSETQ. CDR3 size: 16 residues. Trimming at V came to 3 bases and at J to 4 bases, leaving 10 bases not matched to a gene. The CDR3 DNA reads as TGCGCCAGCAGCTACCCAGGAGCGGGAGTGGCAGATACGCAGTATTTT. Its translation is CASSYPGAGVADTQYF.

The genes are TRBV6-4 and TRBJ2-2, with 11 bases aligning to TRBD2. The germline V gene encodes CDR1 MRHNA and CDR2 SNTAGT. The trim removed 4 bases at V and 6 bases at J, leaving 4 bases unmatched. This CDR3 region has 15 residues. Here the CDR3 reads CASSVAGGPSGELFF. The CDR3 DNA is TGTGCCAGCAGTGTAGCGGGAGGGCCGTCCGGGGAGCTGTTTTTT.

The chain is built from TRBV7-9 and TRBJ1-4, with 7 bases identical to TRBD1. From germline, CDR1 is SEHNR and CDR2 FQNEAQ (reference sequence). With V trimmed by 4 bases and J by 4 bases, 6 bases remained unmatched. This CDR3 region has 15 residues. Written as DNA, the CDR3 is TGTGCCAGCAGCTCCGGGACAGATAATAATGAAAAACTGTTTTTT. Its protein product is CASSSGTDNNEKLFF.

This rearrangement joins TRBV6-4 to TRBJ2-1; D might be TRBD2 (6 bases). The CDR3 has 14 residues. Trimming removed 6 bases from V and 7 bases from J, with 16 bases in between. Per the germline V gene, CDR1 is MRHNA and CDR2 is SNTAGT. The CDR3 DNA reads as TGTGCCAGCAGACCGGGCGGGAACGTGAATGAGCAGTTCTTC. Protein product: CASRPGGNVNEQFF.

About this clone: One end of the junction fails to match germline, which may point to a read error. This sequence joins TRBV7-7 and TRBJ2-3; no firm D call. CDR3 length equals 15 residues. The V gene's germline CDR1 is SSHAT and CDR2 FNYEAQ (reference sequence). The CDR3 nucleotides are TGTGCTAGCAGCTTACACGGGTCTAGCACAGATACGCAGTATTTT. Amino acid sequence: CASSLHGSSTDTQYF.

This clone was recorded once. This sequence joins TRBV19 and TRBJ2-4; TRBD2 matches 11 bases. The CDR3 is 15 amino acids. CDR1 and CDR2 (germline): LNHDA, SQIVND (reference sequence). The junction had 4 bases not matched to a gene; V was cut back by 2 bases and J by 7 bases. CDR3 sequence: CASSIIAGGPNIQYF. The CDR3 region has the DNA TGTGCCAGTAGTATAATAGCGGGAGGGCCGAACATTCAGTACTTC.